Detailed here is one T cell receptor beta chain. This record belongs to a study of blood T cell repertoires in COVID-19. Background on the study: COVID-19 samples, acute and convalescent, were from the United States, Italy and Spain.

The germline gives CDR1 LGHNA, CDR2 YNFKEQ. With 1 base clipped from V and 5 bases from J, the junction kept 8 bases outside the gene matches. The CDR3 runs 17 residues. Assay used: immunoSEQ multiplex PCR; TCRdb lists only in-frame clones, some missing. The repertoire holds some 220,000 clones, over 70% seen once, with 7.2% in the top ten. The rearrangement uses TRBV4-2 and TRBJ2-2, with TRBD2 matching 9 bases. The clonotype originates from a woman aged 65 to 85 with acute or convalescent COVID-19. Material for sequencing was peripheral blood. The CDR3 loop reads CASSQAAVTSGTGELFF. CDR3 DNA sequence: TGTGCCAGCAGCCAAGCCGCGGTGACTAGCGGAACCGGGGAGCTGTTTTTT.